This T cell receptor (beta chain) comes out of a study of T cell responses to AZD1222 COVID-19 vaccine. On this clone itself: Its specificity is unknown.

The CDR3 runs 15 residues. Germline-derived CDR1 and CDR2 are MNHEY and SMNVEV (reference sequence). V lost 3 bases, J lost 2 bases, and 13 bases lay in between. Measured with immunoSEQ multiplex PCR; TCRdb has only the in-frame clones, and not every one. The sample includes about 160,000 clones, 80% to 95% of them seen just once. Findings of the study overall: The reported proportion of spike-specific TCRs targeting unmutated variant regions was nearly half. Baseline seropositives among AZD1222 recipients totaled only 5 to 7.

The receptor was isolated from an adult who received the AZD1222 COVID-19 vaccine. The chain recombines TRBV27 with TRBJ1-2, with D maybe TRBD1 (6 bases). The material was peripheral blood, obtained 28 days after the second AZD1222 dose. The CDR3 region is CASSLIRGANYGYTF. In DNA, the CDR3 is TGTGCCAGCAGTTTGATTAGGGGGGCGAACTATGGCTACACCTTC.